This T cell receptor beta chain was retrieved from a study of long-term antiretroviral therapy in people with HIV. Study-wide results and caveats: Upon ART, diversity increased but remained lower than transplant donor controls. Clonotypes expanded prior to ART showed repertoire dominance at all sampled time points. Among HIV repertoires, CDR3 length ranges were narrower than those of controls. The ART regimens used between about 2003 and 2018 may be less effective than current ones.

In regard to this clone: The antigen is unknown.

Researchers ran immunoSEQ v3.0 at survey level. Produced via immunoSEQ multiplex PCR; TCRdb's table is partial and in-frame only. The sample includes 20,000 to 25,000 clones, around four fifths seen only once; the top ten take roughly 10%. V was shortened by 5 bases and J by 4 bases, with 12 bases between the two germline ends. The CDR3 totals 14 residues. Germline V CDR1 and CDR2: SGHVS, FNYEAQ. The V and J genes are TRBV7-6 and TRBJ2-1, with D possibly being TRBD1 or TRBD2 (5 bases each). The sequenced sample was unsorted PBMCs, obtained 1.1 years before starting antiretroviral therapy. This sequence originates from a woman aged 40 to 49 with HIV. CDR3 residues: CASSPGTEYNEQFF. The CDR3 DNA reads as TGTGCCAGCAGCCCTGGGACCGAGTACAATGAGCAGTTCTTC.